Presented here are 25 T cell receptor beta chains from one specimen sequenced in a study of T cells in Graves' hyperthyroidism and ophthalmopathy (dated by TCRdb to between 2018 and 2020). The receptor library was made with multiplex PCR. Instrument on record: Illumina HiSeq 2000. Amplification of TCR beta CDR3 regions was carried out from RNA transcripts. The TCR CDR3 was subjected to a first round of RT-PCR using the HTBI primer set and the Qiagen OneStep RT-PCR kit. TCRdb reran the public reads through fastp at Q25 and MiXCR, keeping productive beta chains. All rows with the same CDR3 protein become a single entry with the most common DNA and genes. The sample data list under 350,000 distinct CDR3 sequences, and about 20% of these were observed just once. The top ten constitute under 55% of the sample. The specimen was blood. These receptors were obtained from a woman aged 50 to 60 with Graves' hyperthyroidism.

This clonotype has a handful of counts. The V and J genes are TRBV19 and TRBJ1-1; no clear D gene. The CDR3 has 15 amino acids. In germline, CDR1 is LNHDA, CDR2 SQIVND (reference sequence). Trimming cost V 6 bases and J 5 bases, with 19 bases left between them. The chain's CDR3 is CASRSLGLEKTEAFF. CDR3 nucleotides: TGTGCCAGTAGGAGCCTAGGACTTGAGAAGACTGAAGCTTTCTTT. Combining the CDR3 with reference TRBV19 and TRBJ1-1 gives the whole variable domain DGGITQSPKYLFRKEGQNVTLSCEQNLNHDAMYWYRQDPGQGLRLIYYSQIVNDFQKGDIAEGYSVSREKKESFPLTVTSAQKNPTAFYLCASRSLGLEKTEAFFGQGTRLTVV.

This clonotype was seen ten or more times. V gene TRBV18 combines with J gene TRBJ2-7, with TRBD2 as a possible D gene (7 bases). Germline-derived CDR1 and CDR2 are KGHSH and LQKENI. This CDR3 is built from 16 residues. The germline V and J ends were trimmed by 4 bases and 1 base, with 17 bases remaining between them. CDR3 sequence reads: CASSRRGTRPSYEQYV. The CDR3 DNA sequence: TGTGCCAGCTCACGGCGGGGGACACGACCTTCCTACGAGCAGTACGTC.

This clonotype was detected ten times or more. J is TRBJ2-5 and V is TRBV30, with 10 bases aligning to TRBD2. The germline gives CDR1 GTSNPN, CDR2 SVGIG (reference sequence). This CDR3 is 15 amino acids long. The V and J ends lost 5 bases and 5 bases, in that order; junction bases with no gene match: 11. In nucleotides, the CDR3 is TGTGCCTGGGATTGGACTAGCGGCCCCGTGGAGACCCAGTACTTC. Translating gives CAWDWTSGPVETQYF.

The J gene is TRBJ1-1, the V gene TRBV20-1; 7 nucleotides line up with TRBD1. Unmatched junction bases numbered 11, after V lost 0 bases and J lost 4 bases. Germline V gene lookup returns CDR1 DFQATT and CDR2 SNEGSKA (reference sequence). The length of the CDR3 is 16 residues. DNA for the CDR3: TGCAGTGCTAGAGATCCGGCAGGGGGGGGGGGCACTGAAGCTTTCTTT. Protein product: CSARDPAGGGGTEAFF.

As for this clonotype: One junction end does not reproduce the germline sequence, and a read error may be involved. This chain uses TRBV2 with TRBJ2-7; D call uncertain. Germline V lookup: CDR1 SNHLY, CDR2 FYNNEI. This CDR3 is built from 11 residues. The CDR3 DNA is TGTGTCAGCACCCAGGCTCGGGAGCAGTACTTC. It codes for CVSTQAREQYF.

The genes are TRBV7-9 and TRBJ1-4; tentatively, D is TRBD1 (5 bases). The V gene lost 3 bases and the J gene lost 10 bases, with 15 bases spanning the gap. The V gene's germline CDR1 is SEHNR and CDR2 FQNEAQ (reference sequence). CDR3 size: 14 residues. This CDR3 is CASSFNADRGKLFF. The CDR3 DNA is TGTGCCAGCAGCTTTAATGCTGATAGGGGAAAACTGTTTTTT.

The chain recombines TRBV12-3 or TRBV12-4 with TRBJ2-7; the match to TRBD1 covers 9 bases. J gave up 2 bases and V 4 bases, and 9 bases lay outside the gene matches. The CDR3 has 16 residues. DNA of the CDR3: TGTGCCAGCAGTTCCGAACCCGACAGGGGGGCCTACGAGCAGTACTTC. This gives the protein CASSSEPDRGAYEQYF.

This clonotype was recorded many times. The J gene is TRBJ1-1, the V gene TRBV12-3 or TRBV12-4; D unresolved. The CDR3 is 14 amino acids. Trimming took 3 bases from V and 1 from J, leaving 9 bases between them. The CDR3 protein is CASSFQGENTEAFF. The CDR3 DNA is TGTGCCAGCAGTTTTCAAGGAGAGAACACTGAAGCTTTCTTT.

The chain couples TRBV10-3 to TRBJ1-2, with TRBD1 as a possible D gene (5 bases). Per the germline V gene, CDR1 is ENHRY and CDR2 is SYGVKD. This CDR3 is 15 amino acids long. V lost 1 base, J lost 3 bases, and 12 bases lay in between. CDR3 sequence: CAISEYPQGYYGYTF. The CDR3 bases are TGTGCCATCAGTGAGTACCCGCAGGGCTACTATGGCTACACCTTC.

This rearrangement joins TRBV7-3 to TRBJ2-3; 11 bases map to TRBD2. V dropped 4 bases and J dropped 4; count of bases not matched to a gene: 4. CDR3 length equals 15 residues. The germline V gene has CDR1 SGHTA and CDR2 FQGTGA. In nucleotides, the CDR3 is TGTGCCAGCAGCTACACTAGCGGGAGAGCAGATACGCAGTATTTT. It translates to CASSYTSGRADTQYF. The whole variable domain, remainder taken from reference TRBV7-3 and TRBJ2-3, is GAGVSQTPSNKVTEKGKYVELRCDPISGHTALYWYRQSLGQGPEFLIYFQGTGAADDSGLPNDRFFAVRPEGSVSTLKIQRTERGDSAVYLCASSYTSGRADTQYFGPGTRLTVL.

This clonotype showed up just a few times. The chain recombines TRBV2 with TRBJ1-5; TRBD1 might be the D (5 bases). The CDR3 contains 17 residues. CDR1 is SNHLY, CDR2 FYNNEI, per germline. Trimming removed 0 bases from V and 1 base from J, with 13 bases in between. CDR3 coding DNA: TGTGCCAGCAGTGAAGCGCAGGGTCGGCTAAGCAATCAGCCCCAGCATTTT. It specifies CASSEAQGRLSNQPQHF.

CDR3 loop: CASSSPRGRGDEQFF. In DNA form, the CDR3 reads TGTGCCAGCAGCTCCCCGCGGGGTCGGGGGGATGAGCAGTTCTTC. The rearrangement links TRBV7-9 to TRBJ2-1, with 7 bases fitting TRBD2. The germline V gene encodes CDR1 SEHNR and CDR2 FQNEAQ (reference sequence). CDR3 size: 15 residues. J was trimmed by 8 bases and V by 4 bases; bases with no gene match: 11. Based on the CDR3 plus reference TRBV7-9 and TRBJ2-1, the full variable domain is DTGVSQNPRHKITKRGQNVTFRCDPISEHNRLYWYRQTLGQGPEFLTYFQNEAQLEKSRLLSDRFSAERPKGSFSTLEIQRTEQGDSAMYLCASSSPRGRGDEQFFGPGTRLTVL.

This clonotype was recorded at least ten times. The CDR3 sequence is CAWRVANTGELFF. The CDR3 coding sequence is TGTGCCTGGAGAGTTGCGAACACCGGGGAGCTGTTTTTT. The V call is TRBV30, the J call TRBJ2-2, with no clear D. This CDR3 has 13 amino acids. Germline assignment: CDR1 GTSNPN and CDR2 SVGIG (reference sequence). The V gene lost 3 bases and the J gene lost 0 bases, with 5 bases spanning the gap.

The chain is built from TRBV5-1 and TRBJ2-5; D is ambiguous. V was clipped by 3 bases and J by 0 bases, with 15 bases between them. The CDR3 contains 16 residues. Germline CDR1 reads SGHRS; CDR2 reads YFSETQ. The CDR3 sequence: CASSSRPLTYQETQYF. CDR3 in DNA: TGCGCCAGCAGCTCCAGACCGCTGACGTACCAAGAGACCCAGTACTTC. The full variable domain, completed using reference TRBV5-1 and TRBJ2-5, is KAGVTQTPRYLIKTRGQQVTLSCSPISGHRSVSWYQQTPGQGLQFLFEYFSETQRNKGNFPGRFSGRQFSNSRSEMNVSTLELGDSALYLCASSSRPLTYQETQYFGPGTRLLVL.

This clonotype was observed at least ten times. This sequence joins TRBV7-8 and TRBJ1-2, with 9 bases that match TRBD1. Germline CDR1 reads SGHVS; CDR2 reads FQNEAQ. After removal of 2 bases from V and 6 bases from J, the junction contained 1 base not matched to a gene. The CDR3 spans 13 residues. The CDR3, as DNA: TGTGCCAGCAGCTTACGGACAGGGGATGGCTACACCTTC. Protein product: CASSLRTGDGYTF.

Only one count was recorded for this clonotype. The chain uses TRBV7-9 and TRBJ2-1, with D possibly matching TRBD1 (6 bases). There are 15 residues in the CDR3. V was trimmed by 6 bases and J by 0 bases, leaving 12 bases between them. Germline CDR1 reads SEHNR; CDR2 reads FQNEAQ (reference sequence). CDR3 coding DNA: TGTGCCAGCAGTCGGGACAAGCGCTCCTACAATGAGCAGTTCTTC. This encodes CASSRDKRSYNEQFF.

This clonotype has at least ten counts. The genes are TRBV3-1 and TRBJ1-6; D remains unclear. The CDR3 contains 13 residues. The germline V and J ends were trimmed by 4 bases and 8 bases, with 9 bases remaining between them. In germline, CDR1 is LGHDT, CDR2 YNNKEL (reference sequence). The CDR3 region has the DNA TGTGCCAGCAGCCGCGGACGCCATTCACCCCTCCACTTT. Protein sequence: CASSRGRHSPLHF.

This rearrangement joins TRBV7-3 to TRBJ2-2; D might be TRBD1 (6 bases). CDR1 and CDR2 from the germline V gene are SGHTA and FQGTGA. This CDR3 has 17 residues. V was trimmed by 5 bases and J by 7 bases, leaving 23 bases between them. CDR3 sequence reads: CASSQGYSRGSGGELFF. The CDR3 DNA reads TGTGCCAGCAGCCAAGGGTACAGCAGGGGTTCAGGCGGGGAGCTGTTTTTT.

This clonotype appeared a few times. The J gene is TRBJ2-5, the V gene TRBV3-1, with D maybe TRBD2 (6 bases). Trimming pared 0 bases from V and 4 bases from J, leaving 18 bases between. This CDR3 region has 17 residues. Germline-derived CDR1 and CDR2 are LGHDT and YNNKEL (reference sequence). CDR3 sequence: CASSQERGVTGAETQYF. Here the CDR3 DNA reads TGTGCCAGCAGCCAAGAGAGGGGAGTAACGGGAGCAGAGACCCAGTACTTC.

This clonotype was counted ten times or more. The chain is built from TRBV3-1 and TRBJ2-3; 7 bases fit TRBD2. Trimming at V came to 2 bases and at J to 4 bases, leaving 12 bases not matched to a gene. Looked up from germline, CDR1 is LGHDT and CDR2 is YNNKEL (reference sequence). The CDR3 consists of 17 residues. The CDR3 DNA follows: TGTGCCAGCAGCCAAAGTCCCGCCGCGGGAGCGGCAGATACGCAGTATTTT. This encodes CASSQSPAAGAADTQYF.

This clonotype occurred many times. This chain links TRBV12-3 or TRBV12-4 with TRBJ2-3; TRBD2 agrees at 9 bases. Unmatched junction bases numbered 8, after V lost 10 bases and J lost 3 bases. This CDR3 is 14 amino acids long. CDR3 residues: CATSLAGSTDTQYF. The CDR3, as DNA: TGTGCCACCTCCCTAGCGGGAAGTACAGATACGCAGTATTTT.

This clonotype occurred a few times. The chain employs TRBV19 and TRBJ2-3; weak D call: TRBD1 (6 bases). Looked up from germline, CDR1 is LNHDA and CDR2 is SQIVND (reference sequence). This CDR3 is 17 amino acids long. The ends were cut back, 1 base at V and 3 bases at J, with 17 bases in the middle. The CDR3 DNA reads TGTGCCAGTAGTATAGCCCCCGAGCAGGGGAGTACAGATACGCAGTATTTT. It translates to CASSIAPEQGSTDTQYF.

This clonotype showed up many times. The chain links TRBV20-1 to TRBJ1-5, with 8 bases that match TRBD1. This CDR3 is built from 17 residues. The trim removed 6 bases at V and 0 bases at J, leaving 13 bases unmatched. CDR1 is DFQATT and CDR2 is SNEGSKA in the germline V gene (reference sequence). CDR3 in DNA: TGCAGTGCCCAGGACAGGGCCAAAATTTATAGCAATCAGCCCCAGCATTTT. Translation: CSAQDRAKIYSNQPQHF.

This sequence joins TRBV7-2 and TRBJ2-5; 9 bases agree with TRBD2. Germline V lookup: CDR1 SGHTA, CDR2 FQGNSA. The CDR3 spans 13 residues. V gave up 8 bases and J gave up 5 bases; unmatched junction bases: 6. DNA for the CDR3: TGTGCCAGCCAATTTAGCGGGAGTGAGACCCAGTACTTC. This encodes CASQFSGSETQYF.

This clonotype was seen many times. The chain links TRBV18 to TRBJ1-5; D gene ambiguous. CDR1 is KGHSH, CDR2 LQKENI, per germline. The CDR3 consists of 13 residues. The V end was cut by 2 bases, the J end by 6 bases, with 8 bases between. CDR3 sequence (DNA): TGTGCCAGCTCACCAGACATGGCTCAGCCCCAGCATTTT. It codes for CASSPDMAQPQHF.